This is a list of T cell receptor beta chains from one sample in a study of cytomegalovirus exposure and HLA in healthy donors. Clones were sequenced by immunoSEQ multiplex PCR, and TCRdb holds only the in-frame ones, with some missing. The sample has approximately 97,000 clones; 79% are singletons. The sequenced sample was PBMCs. The receptors shown here come from a male donor in good health and CMV-seropositive. CDR3s include the opening cysteine and the closing phenylalanine or tryptophan.

v_call: TRBV2
cdr3_aa: CASSWTPGEAFF

v_call: TRBV2
cdr3_aa: CASSERRLNSPLHF

v_call: TRBV30
cdr3_aa: CAWSVGGGTEAFF

v_call: TRBV7-9
cdr3_aa: CASSLALTAQETQYF

v_call: TRBV25-1
cdr3_aa: CASSENHIAYQETQYF

v_call: TRBV19
cdr3_aa: CASSELGGTKETQYF

v_call: TRBV6-1
cdr3_aa: CASKEYEQYF

v_call: TRBV30
cdr3_aa: CAWKDRGRNTEAFF

v_call: TRBV7-9
cdr3_aa: CASSRGTGVTEAFF

v_call: TRBV5-8
cdr3_aa: CASSVRTGQGTRVQYF

v_call: TRBV5-4
cdr3_aa: CASSWSTRNTEAFF

v_call: TRBV6-5
cdr3_aa: CASSYGRTTNEKLFF

v_call: TRBV7-2
cdr3_aa: CASSKKGSGGDQPQHF

v_call: TRBV6-5
cdr3_aa: CASSGVNTEAFF

v_call: TRBV27
cdr3_aa: CASGYPGQGRYEQFF

v_call: TRBV2
cdr3_aa: CASRTGGNEKLFF

v_call: TRBV2
cdr3_aa: CASIRQGTSYEQYF

v_call: TRBV7-9
cdr3_aa: CASSPTAGTTEAFF

v_call: TRBV4-2
cdr3_aa: CASSQSQDRRTDTQYF

v_call: TRBV2
cdr3_aa: CASVTGGSYTEAFF

v_call: TRBV30
cdr3_aa: CAWSNLGTGAATGELFF

v_call: TRBV7-6
cdr3_aa: CASSLDLAGANGYTF